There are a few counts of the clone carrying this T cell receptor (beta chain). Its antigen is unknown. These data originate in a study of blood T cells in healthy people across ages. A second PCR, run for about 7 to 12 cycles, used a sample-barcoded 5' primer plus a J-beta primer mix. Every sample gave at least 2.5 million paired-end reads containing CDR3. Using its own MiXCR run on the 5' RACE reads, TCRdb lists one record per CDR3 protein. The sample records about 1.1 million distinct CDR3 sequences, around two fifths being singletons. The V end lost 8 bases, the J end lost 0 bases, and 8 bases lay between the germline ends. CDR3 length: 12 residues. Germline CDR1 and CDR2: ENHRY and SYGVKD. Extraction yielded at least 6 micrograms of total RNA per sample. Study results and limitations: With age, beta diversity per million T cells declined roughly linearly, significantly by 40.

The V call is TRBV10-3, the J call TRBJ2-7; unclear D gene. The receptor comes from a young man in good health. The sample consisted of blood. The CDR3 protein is CAIARNSYEQYF. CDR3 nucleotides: TGTGCCATCGCAAGGAACTCCTACGAGCAGTACTTC.